Below are 32 T cell receptor beta chains sequenced from a single sample in a study of blood T cell repertoires in COVID-19. TCRdb's copy holds only in-frame clones and misses some; the assay was immunoSEQ multiplex PCR. The sample comprises over 150,000 clones, 70% to 90% of which are singletons, and approximately 7% rests with the top ten. Material for sequencing was peripheral blood. These receptors originate from a man in his forties or fifties with active or convalescent COVID-19.

Regarding this clone: Other DNA sequences in this sample translate to the same CDR3. V is TRBV19 and J is TRBJ2-5; TRBD1 aligns across 10 bases. The junction had 2 bases not matched to a gene; V was cut back by 5 bases and J by 2 bases. The CDR3 is 14 residues long. Germline V CDR1 and CDR2: LNHDA, SQIVND (reference sequence). The CDR3 nucleotides read TGTGCCAGTAGTGGGACAGGGGCGCAAGAGACCCAGTACTTC. Its protein product is CASSGTGAQETQYF.

This rearrangement joins TRBV2 to TRBJ2-3; 14 bases fit TRBD2. The V segment lost 3 bases and the J segment 6 bases; nucleotides outside the gene matches: 5. CDR3 length: 16 amino acids. Germline CDR1 and CDR2: SNHLY and FYNNEI. CDR3 nucleotides: TGTGCCAGCAGTGACGGGACTAGCGGGGGCGGGGATACGCAGTATTTT. It yields the protein CASSDGTSGGGDTQYF. The whole variable domain, filled in from reference TRBV2 and TRBJ2-3, reads EPEVTQTPSHQVTQMGQEVILRCVPISNHLYFYWYRQILGQKVEFLVSFYNNEISEKSEIFDDQFSVERPDGSNFTLKIRSTKLEDSAMYFCASSDGTSGGGDTQYFGPGTRLTVL.

The chain is built from TRBV2 and TRBJ1-3; D unclear. V was shortened by 2 bases and J by 0 bases, with 8 bases between the two germline ends. This CDR3 contains 15 residues. Germline CDR1 and CDR2: SNHLY and FYNNEI. CDR3 sequence reads: CASSEMASSGNTIYF. Written as DNA, the CDR3 is TGTGCCAGCAGTGAAATGGCAAGCTCTGGAAACACCATATATTTT. Supplemented by reference TRBV2 and TRBJ1-3, the full variable domain reads EPEVTQTPSHQVTQMGQEVILRCVPISNHLYFYWYRQILGQKVEFLVSFYNNEISEKSEIFDDQFSVERPDGSNFTLKIRSTKLEDSAMYFCASSEMASSGNTIYFGEGSWLTVV.

This CDR3 reads CASSLAGGAAAYEQYF. The CDR3 nucleotides are TGCGCCAGCAGCTTGGCCGGGGGGGCGGCCGCCTACGAGCAGTACTTC. The V gene is TRBV5-1, the J gene TRBJ2-7, with 8 nucleotides matching TRBD2. CDR1 and CDR2 from the germline V gene are SGHRS and YFSETQ. The CDR3 sequence is 16 residues long. V was pared by 0 bases and J by 2 bases, with 7 bases of the junction left unmatched.

This clone has just one count. The V call is TRBV24-1, the J call TRBJ2-3; 7 bases agree with TRBD1. V shed 4 bases and J 5 bases; nucleotides not matched to a gene: 8. The CDR3 consists of 15 residues. CDR1 KGHDR and CDR2 SFDVKD come from the germline V gene. The CDR3 bases are TGTGCCACCAGTGACAGGACAGGTTCGGGAGATACGCAGTATTTT. Encoded protein: CATSDRTGSGDTQYF.

The chain is built from TRBV30 and TRBJ2-3; 9 bases line up with TRBD2. The CDR3 contains 17 residues. V was pared by 0 bases and J by 0 bases, with 7 bases of the junction left unmatched. Germline V gene lookup returns CDR1 GTSNPN and CDR2 SVGIG (reference sequence). The CDR3 region has the DNA TGTGCCTGGAGTGTGGGCCTAGCGGGACACAGCACAGATACGCAGTATTTT. Protein sequence: CAWSVGLAGHSTDTQYF. Using reference TRBV30 and TRBJ2-3 for the parts outside the CDR3, the full variable domain is SQTIHQWPATLVQPVGSPLSLECTVEGTSNPNLYWYRQAAGRGLQLLFYSVGIGQISSEVPQNLSASRPQDRQFILSSKKLLLSDSGFYLCAWSVGLAGHSTDTQYFGPGTRLTVL.

This chain connects TRBV6-5 to TRBJ1-3; the D gene is possibly TRBD1 (6 bases). The CDR3 has 15 amino acids. V lost 5 bases, J lost 0 bases, and 11 bases lay in between. CDR1 MNHEY and CDR2 SVGAGI come from the germline V gene. The chain's CDR3 is CASSLLGGSGNTIYF. As DNA, the CDR3 is TGTGCCAGCAGTCTATTAGGGGGCTCTGGAAACACCATATATTTT.

The chain links TRBV9 to TRBJ2-3; 10 positions match TRBD2. J lost 3 bases, V lost 1 base, and 5 bases had no gene match. Germline V CDR1 and CDR2: SGDLS, YYNGEE. The CDR3 covers 16 residues. The CDR3 DNA follows: TGTGCCAGCAGCGTACTAGCGGGAGTGCAAACAGATACGCAGTATTTT. Residues: CASSVLAGVQTDTQYF.

This clone was observed once. Here the CDR3 DNA reads TGTGCCAGCAGCGTATATGCCGGGGAGCTGTTTTTT. Translation gives CASSVYAGELFF. The chain is built from TRBV9 and TRBJ2-2; no firm D call. Trimming removed 1 base from V and 6 bases from J, with 4 bases in between. The V gene's germline CDR1 is SGDLS and CDR2 YYNGEE. This CDR3 is 12 amino acids long.

This chain links TRBV24-1 with TRBJ1-3, with D possibly TRBD1 on 5 matching bases. Trimming took off 3 bases at V and 2 bases at J, with 7 bases between the two ends. Germline V gene lookup returns CDR1 KGHDR and CDR2 SFDVKD. This CDR3 contains 14 residues. The CDR3 nucleotides read TGTGCCACCAGTGATCCGGGGGCTGGAAACACCATATATTTT. Translation: CATSDPGAGNTIYF.

The chain employs TRBV5-1 and TRBJ1-2; TRBD1 matches 7 bases. Germline V gene data show CDR1 as SGHRS and CDR2 as YFSETQ. CDR3 length: 13 amino acids. V lost 3 bases, J lost 4 bases, and 3 bases stayed unmatched. Here the CDR3 DNA reads TGCGCCAGCAGCTCGGGACAGTTCTATGGCTACACCTTC. Translation: CASSSGQFYGYTF.

This chain uses TRBV9 with TRBJ2-7; D is possibly TRBD1 (6 bases). Trimming stripped 4 bases from V and 2 bases from J, with 13 bases between. Germline V gene sequence: CDR1 SGDLS, CDR2 YYNGEE. This CDR3 has 14 amino acids. The CDR3 DNA is TGTGCCAGCAGCTCCGGGACACTTCCCTACGAGCAGTACTTC. As protein: CASSSGTLPYEQYF.

This chain connects TRBV19 to TRBJ1-3, with D hard to call. The CDR3 covers 14 residues. The ends were cut back, 10 bases at V and 0 bases at J, with 13 bases in the middle. Germline lookup yields CDR1 LNHDA and CDR2 SQIVND (reference sequence). The CDR3 is CATTQSNSGNTIYF. The CDR3 DNA is TGTGCCACCACCCAGTCAAACTCTGGAAACACCATATATTTT. Complete variable domain (other parts from reference TRBV19 and TRBJ1-3): DGGITQSPKYLFRKEGQNVTLSCEQNLNHDAMYWYRQDPGQGLRLIYYSQIVNDFQKGDIAEGYSVSREKKESFPLTVTSAQKNPTAFYLCATTQSNSGNTIYFGEGSWLTVV.

This sequence joins TRBV4-3 and TRBJ2-7; D is possibly TRBD1 (7 bases). The germline CDR1 and CDR2 sequences are LGHNA and YSLEER. The CDR3 spans 18 residues. The V and J ends lost 1 base and 1 base respectively, with 20 bases between them. The CDR3 nucleotides are TGCGCCAGCAGCCAAGTCGCAGGAGGGGGCGCGGCGTCCTACGAGCAGTACTTC. Protein product: CASSQVAGGGAASYEQYF.

The chain joins TRBV30 to TRBJ2-1; D may correspond to TRBD1 or TRBD2 (5 bases each). CDR1 is GTSNPN and CDR2 is SVGIG in the germline V gene (reference sequence). The V and J ends lost 8 bases and 2 bases respectively, with 16 bases between them. The CDR3 sequence is 14 residues long. CDR3 coding DNA: TGTGCCGGGACGTGGCGGTCGACCTACAATGAGCAGTTCTTC. It yields the protein CAGTWRSTYNEQFF. The full variable domain, rest sourced from reference TRBV30 and TRBJ2-1, is SQTIHQWPATLVQPVGSPLSLECTVEGTSNPNLYWYRQAAGRGLQLLFYSVGIGQISSEVPQNLSASRPQDRQFILSSKKLLLSDSGFYLCAGTWRSTYNEQFFGPGTRLTVL.

The V and J genes are TRBV12-3 or TRBV12-4 and TRBJ2-5; D gene uncertain. The CDR3 runs 13 residues. The V gene lost 1 base and the J gene lost 2 bases, with 5 bases spanning the gap. The CDR3 bases are TGTGCCAGCAGTTTAGGTCCACAAGAGACCCAGTACTTC. Amino acid sequence: CASSLGPQETQYF.

The chain joins TRBV5-1 to TRBJ1-4; D call uncertain. CDR1 SGHRS and CDR2 YFSETQ come from the germline V gene. Trimming removed 4 bases at V and 0 bases at J, with 4 bases between. This CDR3 comprises 13 residues. CDR3 in DNA: TGCGCCAGCAGCATAACAACTAATGAAAAACTGTTTTTT. Amino acids: CASSITTNEKLFF.

This chain uses TRBV21-1 with TRBJ2-7; the table names TRBD1, a call not compared with the DNA. TRBV21-1 is marked as a pseudogene. There are 12 residues in the CDR3. The CDR3 here is CASSTRGYEQYF. CDR3 in DNA: TGTGCCAGCAGCACCAGGGGTTACGAGCAGTACTTC.

The V gene is TRBV5-4, the J gene TRBJ1-5, with 7 bases lining up with TRBD1. This CDR3 has 18 amino acids. V lost 3 bases and J lost 5; bases outside the gene matches: 17. Germline loops: CDR1 SGHNT, CDR2 YYREEE (reference sequence). The CDR3 DNA reads as TGTGCCAGCAGCTCGCCGGGACACCCAGGGGGAGAGGATCAGCCCCAGCATTTT. Its protein is CASSSPGHPGGEDQPQHF.

For the CDR3, the DNA is TGTGCCTGGAGTGCCTCCGAACAGGGCTATGTTTCACCCCTCCACTTT. It is translated as CAWSASEQGYVSPLHF. The J gene is TRBJ1-6, the V gene TRBV30, with D possibly TRBD1 on 6 matching bases. There are 16 residues in the CDR3. Trimming took off 1 base at V and 9 bases at J, with 19 bases between the two ends. Germline V gene lookup returns CDR1 GTSNPN and CDR2 SVGIG (reference sequence).

J is TRBJ1-2 and V is TRBV7-3; D ambiguous. Trimming shortened V by 5 bases and J by 4 bases, and 26 bases separated the two germline ends. This CDR3 contains 18 residues. The germline CDR1 and CDR2 sequences are SGHTA and FQGTGA. CDR3 sequence reads: CASSQPPGAGAGRYGYTF. CDR3 sequence (DNA): TGTGCCAGCAGCCAACCCCCTGGCGCGGGCGCGGGCCGCTATGGCTACACCTTC.

The chain joins TRBV11-2 to TRBJ1-6, with D unresolved. The V gene's germline CDR1 is SGHAT and CDR2 FQNNGV. Trimming shortened V by 1 base and J by 11 bases, and 12 bases separated the two germline ends. The CDR3 has 14 amino acids. CDR3 in amino acids: CASSLVFGEPPLHF. CDR3 in DNA: TGTGCCAGCAGCTTAGTTTTCGGGGAACCACCCCTCCACTTT.

The J gene is TRBJ1-2, the V gene TRBV20-1; D remains ambiguous. The length of the CDR3 is 12 residues. In germline, CDR1 is DFQATT, CDR2 SNEGSKA (reference sequence). Trimming shortened V by 3 bases and J by 4 bases, and 9 bases separated the two germline ends. The CDR3 here is CSASKSGYGYTF. The DNA for the CDR3 is TGCAGTGCTAGTAAGTCCGGCTATGGCTACACCTTC.

This clone was observed a few times. The rearrangement joins TRBV10-1 to TRBJ2-7; 10 nucleotides align to TRBD2. J gave up 3 bases and V 2 bases, and 1 base lay outside the gene matches. The CDR3 contains 14 residues. CDR1 is WNHNN, CDR2 SYGVQD, per germline (reference sequence). The CDR3 is CASSEKRGGYEQYF. CDR3 in DNA: TGCGCCAGCAGTGAGAAGCGGGGGGGCTACGAGCAGTACTTC.

The genes are TRBV6-5 and TRBJ1-3, with D unclear. The germline V and J ends were trimmed by 7 bases and 0 bases, with 10 bases remaining between them. Germline lookup yields CDR1 MNHEY and CDR2 SVGAGI. This CDR3 has 14 residues. CDR3 amino acids: CASIPRDSGNTIYF. In DNA form, the CDR3 reads TGTGCCAGCATCCCGCGGGACTCTGGAAACACCATATATTTT.

This clone was counted ten times or more. This specimen includes other DNA sequences encoding the same CDR3. The chain has TRBV2 and TRBJ1-3; TRBD1 is a possible D gene (6 bases). Germline V lookup: CDR1 SNHLY, CDR2 FYNNEI. The CDR3 is made up of 16 amino acids. Trimming left V 5 bases short and J 0 bases short, with 14 bases between. The CDR3 loop is CASSPTGTSSGNTIYF. The CDR3 DNA reads TGTGCCAGCAGTCCGACAGGAACGAGCTCTGGAAACACCATATATTTT.

The rearrangement joins TRBV7-8 to TRBJ1-1; a weak D match, TRBD1 (6 bases). Trimming shortened V by 5 bases and J by 2 bases, and 15 bases separated the two germline ends. The germline CDR1 and CDR2 sequences are SGHVS and FQNEAQ. There are 15 residues in the CDR3. In DNA form, the CDR3 reads TGTGCCAGCAGCGTCAGCGGGACACCAAACACTGAAGCTTTCTTT. It encodes CASSVSGTPNTEAFF.

The J gene is TRBJ1-3, the V gene TRBV5-1; maybe TRBD1 (6 bases). Germline CDR1 SGHRS, CDR2 YFSETQ. The CDR3 loop spans 15 amino acids. Trimming removed 5 bases from V and 0 bases from J, with 12 bases in between. CDR3 bases: TGCGCCAGCAGGGACAGTGAATACTCTGGAAACACCATATATTTT. It translates to CASRDSEYSGNTIYF. The variable domain in full, with the rest retrieved from reference TRBV5-1 and TRBJ1-3, is KAGVTQTPRYLIKTRGQQVTLSCSPISGHRSVSWYQQTPGQGLQFLFEYFSETQRNKGNFPGRFSGRQFSNSRSEMNVSTLELGDSALYLCASRDSEYSGNTIYFGEGSWLTVV.

This clone appeared a few times. This chain joins TRBV29-1 and TRBJ2-1; 8 nucleotides align to TRBD1. V shed 7 bases, J shed 6 bases, and the junction held 11 bases outside the gene matches. The CDR3 totals 14 residues. CDR1 is SQVTM, CDR2 ANQGSEA, per germline. In DNA form, the CDR3 reads TGCAGCGCCATAGCAGGGGGCGAAGTCAATGAGCAGTTCTTC. This codes for CSAIAGGEVNEQFF.

The chain combines TRBV24-1 with TRBJ2-2; 10 nucleotides align to TRBD1. Per the germline V gene, CDR1 is KGHDR and CDR2 is SFDVKD. V gave up 4 bases and J gave up 0 bases; unmatched junction bases: 1. This CDR3 comprises 16 residues. The CDR3 spells CATSEGTGANTGELFF. In DNA, the CDR3 is TGTGCCACCAGTGAGGGGACAGGGGCGAACACCGGGGAGCTGTTTTTT.

This sequence joins TRBV6-6 and TRBJ1-1, with D possibly matching TRBD1 (6 bases). The CDR3 extends over 12 amino acids. In germline, CDR1 is MNHNY, CDR2 SVGAGI (reference sequence). Trimming shortened V by 6 bases and J by 6 bases, and 11 bases separated the two germline ends. The CDR3 loop is CASRPQGPEAFF. The CDR3 nucleotides read TGTGCCAGCAGGCCTCAGGGGCCTGAAGCTTTCTTT.

The rearrangement links TRBV11-3 to TRBJ2-3; 11 nucleotides agree with TRBD2. J was trimmed by 7 bases and V by 2 bases; bases with no gene match: 8. The CDR3 runs to 16 residues. Germline V CDR1 and CDR2: SGHNT, YENEEA. The CDR3: CASSLLLAGAGNTQYF. Here the CDR3 DNA reads TGTGCCAGCAGCTTACTACTAGCGGGAGCGGGAAATACGCAGTATTTT.